This T cell receptor beta chain was captured in a study of cytomegalovirus exposure and HLA in healthy donors. Overall study: According to later analysis, the same platform produced the roughly 120 validation and about 630 first-cohort repertoires.

The protocol was immunoSEQ multiplex PCR, while the TCRdb copy is restricted to in-frame clones and leaves out a portion. In the table there are about 250,000 clones, around 87% of which are singletons. The V and J ends lost 6 bases and 4 bases, in that order; junction bases with no gene match: 6. CDR1 is MDHEN, CDR2 SYDVKM, per germline. There are 13 residues in the CDR3. Regarding this clone: Its antigen is unidentified.

Study outcomes and limitations: Rare sequences made up most TCRs, while some public TCRs were found in many donors. The listing of roughly 160 TCR beta chains classed them as cytomegalovirus-associated. Subsequent analysis found a tendency for first-cohort TCR clusters to co-occur within the roughly 130 validation repertoires.

This TCR was sampled from a man younger than 35 in good health and CMV-seronegative. The chain employs TRBV28 and TRBJ2-7, with 7 bases that match TRBD2. The sequencing input was PBMCs. Here the CDR3 reads CASSLGLGYEQYF. The CDR3 bases are TGTGCCAGCAGCCTCGGACTAGGATACGAGCAGTACTTC. The full variable domain, completed using reference TRBV28 and TRBJ2-7, is DVKVTQSSRYLVKRTGEKVFLECVQDMDHENMFWYRQDPGLGLRLIYFSYDVKMKEKGDIPEGYSVSREKKERFSLILESASTNQTSMYLCASSLGLGYEQYFGPGTRLTVT.